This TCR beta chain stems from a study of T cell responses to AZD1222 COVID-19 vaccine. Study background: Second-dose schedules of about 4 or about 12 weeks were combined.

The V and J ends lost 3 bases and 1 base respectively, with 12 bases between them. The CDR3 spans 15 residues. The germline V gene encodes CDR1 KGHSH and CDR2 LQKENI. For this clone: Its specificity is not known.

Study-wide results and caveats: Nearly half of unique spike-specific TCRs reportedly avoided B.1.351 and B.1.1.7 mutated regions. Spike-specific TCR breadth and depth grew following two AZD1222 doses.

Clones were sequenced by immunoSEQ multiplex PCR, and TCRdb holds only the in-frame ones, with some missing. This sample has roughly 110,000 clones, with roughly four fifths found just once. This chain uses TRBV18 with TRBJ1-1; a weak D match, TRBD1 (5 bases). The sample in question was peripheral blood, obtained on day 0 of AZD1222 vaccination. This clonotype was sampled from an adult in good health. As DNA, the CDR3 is TGTGCCAGCTCACCCTCTCAGGGAGGGAACACTGAAGCTTTCTTT. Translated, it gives CASSPSQGGNTEAFF.